These 18 T cell receptor beta chains were all obtained from the same sample, sequenced in a study of T cells in Graves' hyperthyroidism and ophthalmopathy. The source material, RNA transcripts, was used to amplify TCR beta CDR3 regions. HTBI primers were the set used in a first-round RT-PCR of the TCR CDR3. TCRdb processed the multiplex PCR reads anew with MiXCR; each CDR3 protein has one entry. The sample has roughly 350,000 distinct CDR3 sequences; roughly an eighth are singletons. Specimen: blood. The receptor set was obtained from a woman in her thirties or forties with Graves' ophthalmopathy.

This clonotype appeared a few times. The chain couples TRBV24-1 to TRBJ2-5, with D possibly matching TRBD2 (5 bases). The CDR3 length is 18 residues. V gave up 3 bases and J gave up 5 bases, with 24 bases separating them. Germline lookup yields CDR1 KGHDR and CDR2 SFDVKD. The CDR3 DNA is TGTGCCACCAGTGATCCGCCCGGGGTAGGTCAGGCATGGGAGACCCAGTACTTC. Translation gives CATSDPPGVGQAWETQYF.

This clonotype was observed a few times. This chain joins TRBV19 and TRBJ1-5; no firm D call. Per the germline V gene, CDR1 is LNHDA and CDR2 is SQIVND (reference sequence). The V end was cut by 3 bases, the J end by 2 bases, with 11 bases between. This CDR3 has 15 amino acids. Here the CDR3 DNA reads TGTGCCAGTAGTATTCCCTCTTTTGGCAATCAGCCCCAGCATTTT. Its translation is CASSIPSFGNQPQHF.

This clonotype was recorded many times. CDR3 nucleotides: TGTGCCAGCAGCTTAGGCAGGTTGGATGGCTACACCTTC. It is translated as CASSLGRLDGYTF. V usage is TRBV7-9 and J usage is TRBJ1-2; no clear D. V was pared by 1 base and J by 6 bases, with 9 bases between. The germline CDR1 and CDR2 sequences are SEHNR and FQNEAQ (reference sequence). The CDR3 sequence is 13 residues long.

The genes are TRBV9 and TRBJ1-4, with a weak D call TRBD1 (5 bases). The CDR3 is 14 residues long. Germline V CDR1 and CDR2: SGDLS, YYNGEE. V dropped 2 bases and J dropped 7 bases, with 12 bases sitting between them. CDR3 bases: TGTGCCAGCAGCGTCGGGGGGATCGGTGAAAAACTGTTTTTT. It yields the protein CASSVGGIGEKLFF.

This chain joins TRBV20-1 and TRBJ1-1, with D possibly matching TRBD1 (6 bases). V was trimmed by 1 base and J by 5 bases, leaving 14 bases between them. Germline lookup yields CDR1 DFQATT and CDR2 SNEGSKA (reference sequence). CDR3 size: 14 residues. The CDR3 DNA reads as TGCAGTGCTAGAGCTGGGGGGGGGCGGACTGAAGCTTTCTTT. This codes for CSARAGGGRTEAFF.

The chain couples TRBV19 to TRBJ1-4; D uncertain. V was cut by 4 bases and J by 1 base, with 13 bases left in between. This CDR3 comprises 16 residues. CDR1 is LNHDA and CDR2 is SQIVND in the germline V gene (reference sequence). CDR3 sequence: CASSKFSGITNEKLFF. For the CDR3, the DNA is TGTGCCAGTAGTAAGTTCTCCGGGATAACTAATGAAAAACTGTTTTTT.

This clonotype was detected ten times or more. The V and J genes are TRBV10-2 and TRBJ2-3; D is ambiguous. This CDR3 region has 13 residues. V lost 0 bases to trimming and J lost 4 bases, with 5 bases between them. Germline V gene data show CDR1 as WSHSY and CDR2 as SAAADI. The CDR3: CASSESRSDTQYF. CDR3 nucleotide sequence: TGCGCCAGCAGTGAGTCTCGCTCAGATACGCAGTATTTT.

This clonotype was counted at least ten times. V is TRBV5-8 and J is TRBJ2-3; D could derive from TRBD1 or TRBD2 (7 bases each). This CDR3 spans 17 amino acids. Germline CDR1 reads SGHTS; CDR2 reads YDEGEE. Trimming shortened V by 4 bases and J by 4 bases, and 22 bases separated the two germline ends. The CDR3 nucleotides read TGTGCCAGCAGCCCGAGGGGACTTGCAGGGGGGGCAGATACGCAGTATTTT. It yields the protein CASSPRGLAGGADTQYF.

The table lists this clonotype with many counts. J is TRBJ1-5 and V is TRBV6-1; no reliable D call. This CDR3 has 15 amino acids. Germline V CDR1 and CDR2: MNHNS, SASEGT. V was clipped by 6 bases and J by 0 bases, with 12 bases between them. The CDR3 DNA reads as TGTGCCAGCAGAATCAGGACCTATAGCAATCAGCCCCAGCATTTT. It codes for CASRIRTYSNQPQHF.

J is TRBJ2-3 and V is TRBV20-1; TRBD2 matches at 9 bases. Germline V gene data show CDR1 as DFQATT and CDR2 as SNEGSKA (reference sequence). The V segment lost 3 bases and the J segment 2 bases; nucleotides outside the gene matches: 24. This CDR3 has 21 amino acids. CDR3: CSASELLTPSGRPATTDTQYF. The CDR3 DNA reads as TGCAGTGCTAGTGAGCTTCTAACTCCGAGCGGGAGGCCCGCGACCACAGATACGCAGTATTTT.

The sample holds many counts of this clonotype. The chain couples TRBV11-2 to TRBJ2-1; D is ambiguous. The V end lost 1 base, the J end lost 7 bases, and 5 bases lay between the germline ends. CDR3 length equals 12 residues. Looked up from germline, CDR1 is SGHAT and CDR2 is FQNNGV. The DNA for the CDR3 is TGTGCCAGCAGCTTAGGTCGGAATGAGCAGTTCTTC. It encodes CASSLGRNEQFF.

This clonotype occurred many times. This rearrangement joins TRBV2 to TRBJ1-4, with unresolved D. Germline assignment: CDR1 SNHLY and CDR2 FYNNEI. CDR3 length: 15 residues. The V gene lost 4 bases and the J gene lost 0 bases, with 9 bases spanning the gap. Here the CDR3 DNA reads TGTGCCAGCAGTGCCCAGACTACAACTAATGAAAAACTGTTTTTT. Translated: CASSAQTTTNEKLFF.

The sample holds many counts of this clonotype. The chain uses TRBV11-2 and TRBJ1-1; a weak D match, TRBD1 (5 bases). CDR3 length: 19 amino acids. In germline, CDR1 is SGHAT, CDR2 FQNNGV. Trimming left V 1 base short and J 0 bases short, with 21 bases between. CDR3 nucleotide sequence: TGTGCCAGCAGCTTAGGGTGGGGTACGGGACGCTTCTTGAACACTGAAGCTTTCTTT. It yields the protein CASSLGWGTGRFLNTEAFF.

This clonotype has a handful of counts. The chain combines TRBV20-1 with TRBJ1-5; TRBD1 matches at 7 bases. The CDR3 has 15 residues. Trimming at V came to 6 bases and at J to 6 bases, leaving 14 bases not matched to a gene. The germline gives CDR1 DFQATT, CDR2 SNEGSKA (reference sequence). CDR3 in amino acids: CSAKPGQSHSQPQHF. CDR3 nucleotides: TGCAGTGCGAAACCGGGACAGAGTCACAGTCAGCCCCAGCATTTT.

This clonotype occurred many times. The chain couples TRBV7-6 to TRBJ1-5; the D is unclear. Trimming took 1 base from V and 6 from J, leaving 13 bases between them. Germline lookup yields CDR1 SGHVS and CDR2 FNYEAQ. The CDR3 is 15 residues long. The CDR3 protein is CASSLEHGVGQPQHF. CDR3 nucleotide sequence: TGTGCCAGCAGCTTAGAACACGGGGTCGGTCAGCCCCAGCATTTT. Based on the CDR3 plus reference TRBV7-6 and TRBJ1-5, the full variable domain is GAGVSQSPRYKVTKRGQDVALRCDPISGHVSLYWYRQALGQGPEFLTYFNYEAQQDKSGLPNDRFSAERPEGSISTLTIQRTEQRDSAMYRCASSLEHGVGQPQHFGDGTRLSIL.

Only one count was recorded for this clonotype. The CDR3 sequence: CSDPSGPRGTDTQYF. In DNA form, the CDR3 reads TGCAGCGATCCTTCGGGGCCACGGGGCACAGATACGCAGTATTTT. The rearrangement uses TRBV29-1 and TRBJ2-3, with D perhaps given as TRBD1 or TRBD2 (5 bases each). CDR1 SQVTM and CDR2 ANQGSEA come from the germline V gene. The V and J ends lost 7 bases and 1 base respectively, with 18 bases between them. CDR3 length: 15 amino acids.

This clonotype was seen at least ten times. The chain recombines TRBV29-1 with TRBJ2-5; D might be TRBD1 (5 bases). The germline gives CDR1 SQVTM, CDR2 ANQGSEA. The V end lost 1 base, the J end lost 3 bases, and 6 bases lay between the germline ends. CDR3 length: 12 amino acids. CDR3 bases: TGCAGCGTTGAAGTAGGGGAAGAGACCCAGTACTTC. Its protein is CSVEVGEETQYF.

This clonotype was picked up many times. V gene TRBV2 combines with J gene TRBJ1-6, with D maybe TRBD1 (5 bases). V lost 5 bases to trimming and J lost 9 bases, with 11 bases between them. CDR3 length equals 13 residues. The germline V gene has CDR1 SNHLY and CDR2 FYNNEI. The CDR3 here is CASSPGPSSPLHF. In DNA, the CDR3 is TGTGCCAGCAGTCCGGGACCTTCTTCACCCCTCCACTTT.